This T cell receptor (beta chain) was recorded in a study of cytomegalovirus exposure and HLA in healthy donors. The CDR3 is made up of 15 amino acids. Germline V gene lookup returns CDR1 SEHNR and CDR2 FQNEAQ (reference sequence). V was shortened by 5 bases and J by 4 bases, with 17 bases between the two germline ends. On this clone itself: Its antigen remains unknown.

Produced via immunoSEQ multiplex PCR; TCRdb's table is partial and in-frame only. This table holds roughly 250,000 clones, 85% to 90% found once. Notes on the study in general: The study recorded about 160 TCR beta chains that were cytomegalovirus-associated.

The chain carries TRBV7-9 and TRBJ1-2; D remains unclear. This TCR derives from a man younger than 30 in good health and CMV-seronegative. Source material: PBMCs. Here the CDR3 reads CASSPPDGPLYGYTF. In nucleotides, the CDR3 is TGTGCCAGCAGCCCCCCCGATGGGCCCCTCTATGGCTACACCTTC.